Shown below are 12 T cell receptor beta chains from a single sample sequenced in a study of T cells after yellow fever vaccination (dated by TCRdb to between 2018 and 2020). Read against the paper, the sample's treatment or condition label means: live attenuated yellow fever vaccine strain. Libraries were constructed by 5' RACE. TCRdb shows the sequencer as Illumina HiSeq 2500. TCRdb took the public reads, trimmed them with fastp at Q25, ran MiXCR for clone calling and kept in-frame beta chains. Rows merge per CDR3 protein into single entries with the most common DNA and genes. Counted in this sample were about 74,000 distinct CDR3 sequences; around 6.9% of them appeared once. 30% to 45% of the sample goes to the ten largest clones. This specimen was CD8+ T cells sorted from PBMCs, taken 5 to 6 days after the first yellow fever vaccination. The receptors originated from a young man who received the YFV17D yellow fever vaccine.

This clonotype was picked up many times. The V gene is TRBV7-9, the J gene TRBJ2-3; D is unresolved. Germline V gene sequence: CDR1 SEHNR, CDR2 FQNEAQ (reference sequence). The germline V and J ends were trimmed by 5 bases and 6 bases, with 12 bases remaining between them. The CDR3 loop spans 13 amino acids. Here the CDR3 DNA reads TGTGCCAGCAGCCCAAGACGCCCCGATACGCAGTATTTT. Its translation: CASSPRRPDTQYF.

This clonotype has at least ten counts. J is TRBJ2-1 and V is TRBV3-1; 8 nucleotides line up with TRBD2. J lost 2 bases, V lost 0 bases, and 6 bases had no gene match. From germline, CDR1 is LGHDT and CDR2 YNNKEL (reference sequence). CDR3 length: 17 residues. CDR3 in amino acids: CASSQDWRAGAYNEQFF. The DNA for the CDR3 is TGTGCCAGCAGCCAAGATTGGAGAGCGGGGGCCTACAATGAGCAGTTCTTC.

The sample holds many counts of this clonotype. This chain joins TRBV12-3 or TRBV12-4 and TRBJ2-1, with no clear D. V dropped 6 bases and J dropped 0 bases, with 6 bases sitting between them. CDR3 length equals 13 residues. Written as DNA, the CDR3 is TGTGCCAGCAGCCAAGGCTCCTACAATGAGCAGTTCTTC. It specifies CASSQGSYNEQFF.

This clonotype was seen only a few times. The chain employs TRBV12-3 or TRBV12-4 and TRBJ2-7, with TRBD1 identical over 9 bases. This CDR3 comprises 14 residues. The trim removed 6 bases at V and 3 bases at J, leaving 6 bases unmatched. The CDR3 bases are TGTGCCAGCAGCGGACAGGGGAAAAACTACGAGCAGTACTTC. It translates to CASSGQGKNYEQYF.

This clonotype has a handful of counts. For the CDR3, the DNA is TGTGCCAGTAGTATAGATCCCGGGACAGTGAATGAGCAGTTCTTC. Amino acid sequence: CASSIDPGTVNEQFF. This chain uses TRBV19 with TRBJ2-1; 7 bases agree with TRBD1. The ends lost 0 bases at V and 7 bases at J; junction bases unmatched: 6. Germline values: CDR1 LNHDA, CDR2 SQIVND (reference sequence). This CDR3 comprises 15 residues.

This clonotype was seen ten or more times. The rearrangement uses TRBV7-9 and TRBJ2-7, with 7 bases fitting TRBD1. Germline CDR1 and CDR2: SEHNR and FQNEAQ (reference sequence). This CDR3 has 13 amino acids. V lost 4 bases and J lost 3; bases outside the gene matches: 3. The CDR3 loop reads CASSSRDSYEQYV. DNA for the CDR3: TGTGCCAGCAGCTCCCGGGACAGCTACGAGCAGTACGTC.

This clonotype was recorded many times. This chain connects TRBV4-3 to TRBJ2-2; perhaps TRBD2 as D (5 bases). Germline V gives CDR1 LGHNA, CDR2 YSLEER. CDR3 length: 16 amino acids. V dropped 2 bases and J dropped 1 base, with 11 bases sitting between them. This CDR3 reads CASSQWARENTGELFF. CDR3 coding DNA: TGCGCCAGCAGCCAATGGGCCCGGGAGAACACCGGGGAGCTGTTTTTT.

This clonotype was observed a few times. The chain carries TRBV5-1 and TRBJ2-7; D is undetermined. CDR1 is SGHRS and CDR2 is YFSETQ in the germline V gene. The CDR3 spans 13 residues. Trimming left V 2 bases short and J 0 bases short, with 6 bases between. The CDR3: CASSFGISYEQYF. CDR3 DNA sequence: TGCGCCAGCAGCTTTGGCATCTCCTACGAGCAGTACTTC. Combining the CDR3 with reference TRBV5-1 and TRBJ2-7 gives the whole variable domain KAGVTQTPRYLIKTRGQQVTLSCSPISGHRSVSWYQQTPGQGLQFLFEYFSETQRNKGNFPGRFSGRQFSNSRSEMNVSTLELGDSALYLCASSFGISYEQYFGPGTRLTVT.

This clonotype was seen a handful of times. The CDR3 loop is CASSSVRTSHIQYF. CDR3 nucleotides: TGTGCCAGCAGTTCTGTCCGGACATCGCACATTCAGTACTTC. The chain employs TRBV12-3 or TRBV12-4 and TRBJ2-4; tentatively, D is TRBD1 (5 bases). The CDR3 consists of 14 residues. Trimming cost V 4 bases and J 8 bases, with 15 bases left between them.

This clonotype showed up many times. V gene TRBV21-1 combines with J gene TRBJ2-7; the table names TRBD1, a call not compared with the DNA. TRBV21-1 constitutes a pseudogene. The CDR3 runs 14 residues. The CDR3 nucleotides are TGTGCCAGCAGCCGGACAGGGCCGGTCTACGAGCAGTACGTC. Its translation is CASSRTGPVYEQYV.

This clonotype was picked up a small number of times. CDR3 sequence: CASSPGQGECEQYV. CDR3 DNA sequence: TGCGCCAGCAGCCCCGGACAGGGGGAATGCGAGCAGTACGTC. The genes are TRBV5-1 and TRBJ2-7; TRBD1 aligns across 10 bases. This CDR3 is built from 14 residues. Looked up from germline, CDR1 is SGHRS and CDR2 is YFSETQ. V trimming: 4 bases; J trimming: 6 bases; junction bases outside the gene matches: 7.

The V call is TRBV7-9, the J call TRBJ1-6; the D is unclear. This CDR3 comprises 14 residues. V was shortened by 6 bases and J by 6 bases, with 12 bases between the two germline ends. Germline V CDR1 and CDR2: SEHNR, FQNEAQ (reference sequence). The CDR3 region has the DNA TGTGCCAGCAGTGGCGTCAGATCTAATTCACCCCTCCACTTT. Translating gives CASSGVRSNSPLHF.